This T cell receptor beta chain emerged from a study of spatial heterogeneity in lung cancer. Across the whole study: Available follow-up PBMC samples were sequenced, at a median of approximately 24 months post-resection. Detected beta-chain sequences consistently exceeded alpha-chain sequences.

V shed 5 bases and J shed 0 bases, with 7 bases lying between them. The V gene's germline CDR1 is SNHLY and CDR2 FYNNEI. The CDR3 is 14 amino acids. TCRdb reprocessed the 5' RACE reads via MiXCR and lists one record per CDR3 protein. The data show about 45,000 distinct CDR3 sequences, with under 25% seen just once and approximately 6.8% held by the top ten. Study findings and constraints: At resection, ubiquitous expanded tumor TCRs appeared in blood more than at follow-up.

The sample holds many counts of this clonotype. Its antigen is currently unknown. Time point here: blood at routine non-recurrence follow-up after resection. This sample comprised PBMCs, obtained at follow-up. The gene calls are TRBV2 and TRBJ1-4; no reliable D call. This clonotype was obtained from a female donor with early-stage non-small cell lung cancer. The CDR3 sequence: CASSRDATNEKLFF. In DNA form, the CDR3 reads TGTGCCAGCAGTAGAGATGCAACTAATGAAAAACTGTTTTTT.